Each of the 19 T cell receptor beta chains below was sequenced from the same sample in a study. Measured with immunoSEQ multiplex PCR; TCRdb has only the in-frame clones, and not every one. Of nearly 70,000 clones in the sample, 93% were seen once. The material sequenced was PBMCs. Receptor source: a middle-aged man with rheumatoid arthritis.

V gene TRBV19 combines with J gene TRBJ1-5; D might be TRBD1 (5 bases). V was cut by 4 bases and J by 0 bases, with 10 bases left in between. Looked up from germline, CDR1 is LNHDA and CDR2 is SQIVND (reference sequence). The CDR3 spans 15 residues. This chain's CDR3 is CASSSLGDSNQPQHF. In nucleotides, the CDR3 is TGTGCCAGTAGTAGTCTAGGGGATAGCAATCAGCCCCAGCATTTT.

The DNA of the CDR3 is TGCGCCAGCAGCCAAGCCACTAGCGGGGGGGTTTCCAATGAGCAGTTCTTC. Protein: CASSQATSGGVSNEQFF. The chain employs TRBV4-1 and TRBJ2-1, with 13 bases lining up with TRBD2. Germline V gene sequence: CDR1 MGHRA, CDR2 YSYEKL. The CDR3 spans 17 residues. The J segment lost 6 bases and the V segment lost 1 base, leaving 6 bases of the junction unmatched.

CDR3 protein: CASSIEVNTEAFF. The CDR3 region has the DNA TGTGCCAGTAGTATAGAGGTGAACACTGAAGCTTTCTTT. The chain joins TRBV19 to TRBJ1-1, with no clear D. Trimming took 0 bases from V and 0 from J, leaving 2 bases between them. The CDR3 spans 13 residues. Germline V gene sequence: CDR1 LNHDA, CDR2 SQIVND (reference sequence).

The chain is built from TRBV19 and TRBJ2-2; 12 bases agree with TRBD2. The CDR3 covers 19 residues. After removal of 9 bases from V and 12 bases from J, the junction contained 26 bases not matched to a gene. Germline V CDR1 and CDR2: LNHDA, SQIVND (reference sequence). The CDR3 DNA follows: TGTGCCAGCAACTCCGATGGTGGACTAGCGGGGAGCCCCCCGGCGAAGCTGTTTTTT. As protein: CASNSDGGLAGSPPAKLFF.

This clone was observed a single time. The chain has TRBV10-3 and TRBJ2-7, with TRBD1 identical over 9 bases. The CDR3 has 14 amino acids. J gave up 7 bases and V 11 bases, and 15 bases lay outside the gene matches. CDR1 is ENHRY and CDR2 is SYGVKD in the germline V gene. As DNA, the CDR3 is TGTGCCGCGTCCGGGACAGGGCGTTTGAATGAGCAGTACTTC. Protein: CAASGTGRLNEQYF.

The chain uses TRBV30 and TRBJ2-7; D possibly matches TRBD1 or TRBD2 (5 bases each). The V gene's germline CDR1 is GTSNPN and CDR2 SVGIG (reference sequence). V was pared by 4 bases and J by 2 bases, with 12 bases between. This CDR3 spans 13 amino acids. CDR3 region: CAWNRDAPYEQYF. CDR3 nucleotides: TGTGCCTGGAACCGGGACGCCCCCTACGAGCAGTACTTC.

The V call is TRBV5-8, the J call TRBJ1-3; D is possibly TRBD1 (6 bases). Trimming took 1 base from V and 1 from J, leaving 9 bases between them. The germline V gene encodes CDR1 SGHTS and CDR2 YDEGEE. CDR3 length: 15 amino acids. The CDR3 DNA reads as TGTGCCAGCAGCTTGAGACAGGTGTCTGGAAACACCATATATTTT. Encoded protein: CASSLRQVSGNTIYF.

The rearrangement links TRBV7-3 to TRBJ2-6, with D uncertain. The CDR3 has 16 residues. Between the trimmed V and J ends, which lost 1 base and 0 bases, there was a span of 7 bases. Per the germline V gene, CDR1 is SGHTA and CDR2 is FQGTGA. Here the CDR3 reads CASSLNKGSGANVLTF. In DNA, the CDR3 is TGTGCCAGCAGCTTAAATAAGGGCTCTGGGGCCAACGTCCTGACTTTC.

The chain is built from TRBV11-1 and TRBJ2-1; TRBD1 aligns across 8 bases. In germline, CDR1 is SGHAT, CDR2 FQDESV (reference sequence). V was clipped by 5 bases and J by 9 bases; unmatched bases: 3. CDR3 length: 12 amino acids. CDR3 protein: CASSATGVEQFF. CDR3 sequence (DNA): TGTGCCAGCAGCGCGACAGGGGTTGAGCAGTTCTTC.

The J gene is TRBJ2-7, the V gene TRBV11-2; 7 nucleotides match TRBD2. This CDR3 has 19 amino acids. V trimming: 4 bases; J trimming: 7 bases; junction bases outside the gene matches: 25. CDR1 SGHAT and CDR2 FQNNGV come from the germline V gene. The CDR3 sequence is CASSSPPGLQLALTGEQYF. DNA of the CDR3: TGTGCCAGCAGCTCCCCTCCGGGACTACAACTAGCGCTCACGGGAGAGCAGTACTTC.

This clone came up once. The chain carries TRBV6-2 or TRBV6-3 and TRBJ2-1; 9 positions match TRBD2. Unmatched junction bases numbered 9, after V lost 5 bases and J lost 4 bases. In germline, CDR1 is MNHEY, CDR2 SVGEGT. This CDR3 region has 16 residues. Here the CDR3 reads CASSLLRTSVYNEQFF. The CDR3 DNA follows: TGTGCCAGCAGTCTACTCCGGACTAGCGTTTACAATGAGCAGTTCTTC.

The table lists this clone with a few counts. This chain joins TRBV29-1 and TRBJ1-1; 7 bases match TRBD1. This CDR3 region has 12 residues. Trimming at V came to 6 bases and at J to 1 base, leaving 2 bases not matched to a gene. Germline V lookup: CDR1 SQVTM, CDR2 ANQGSEA. CDR3 sequence reads: CSVRTGNTEAFF. The CDR3 region has the DNA TGCAGCGTCCGGACAGGGAACACTGAAGCTTTCTTT.

The rearrangement uses TRBV19 and TRBJ1-1; no reliable D call. Per germline, CDR1 LNHDA and CDR2 SQIVND (reference sequence). Trimming left V 6 bases short and J 1 base short, with 15 bases between. CDR3 length: 15 residues. CDR3 protein: CASSPDQPGNTEAFF. DNA of the CDR3: TGTGCCAGTAGCCCCGATCAACCTGGGAACACTGAAGCTTTCTTT.

The chain recombines TRBV18 with TRBJ2-7; 7 nucleotides line up with TRBD1. The germline gives CDR1 KGHSH, CDR2 LQKENI. This CDR3 contains 14 residues. Trimming at V came to 3 bases and at J to 2 bases, leaving 4 bases not matched to a gene. The CDR3 bases are TGTGCCAGCTCACCCCTGGACAGGCCCTACGAGCAGTACTTC. Translated, it gives CASSPLDRPYEQYF.

The chain recombines TRBV6-2 or TRBV6-3 with TRBJ1-5; 8 bases align to TRBD1. The junction had 4 bases not matched to a gene; V was cut back by 5 bases and J by 4 bases. CDR3 length: 14 amino acids. The germline CDR1 and CDR2 sequences are MNHEY and SVGEGT. CDR3 sequence (DNA): TGTGCCAGCAGTAGGGACAGGCTGAATCAGCCCCAGCATTTT. It specifies CASSRDRLNQPQHF.

The J gene is TRBJ2-1, the V gene TRBV11-2; 12 bases align to TRBD2. With 5 bases clipped from V and 9 bases from J, the junction kept 8 bases outside the gene matches. Looked up from germline, CDR1 is SGHAT and CDR2 is FQNNGV. CDR3 length: 15 residues. CDR3 bases: TGTGCCAGCAGCACACGACTAGCGGGGGAGGTTGAGCAGTTCTTC. It is translated as CASSTRLAGEVEQFF.

The V call is TRBV3-1 (or the pseudogene TRBV3-2), the J call TRBJ2-7, with D perhaps matching TRBD1 (7 bases). The V and J ends lost 4 bases and 0 bases respectively, with 13 bases between them. This CDR3 has 15 residues. Germline values: CDR1 LGHDT, CDR2 YNNKEL (reference sequence). CDR3 residues: CASSPNRGGSYEQYF. DNA for the CDR3: TGTGCCAGCAGCCCGAACAGGGGAGGCTCCTACGAGCAGTACTTC.

The chain carries TRBV2 and TRBJ2-3, with D hard to call. CDR1 SNHLY and CDR2 FYNNEI come from the germline V gene. The V and J ends lost 7 bases and 4 bases respectively, with 9 bases between them. The CDR3 has 12 amino acids. The CDR3 region is CASMSLADTQYF. In DNA, the CDR3 is TGTGCCAGCATGTCCTTAGCAGATACGCAGTATTTT.

This clone has only a few counts. The V gene is TRBV20-1, the J gene TRBJ2-7; D not certain. The germline V and J ends were trimmed by 3 bases and 5 bases, with 5 bases remaining between them. CDR3 length equals 10 residues. Germline lookup yields CDR1 DFQATT and CDR2 SNEGSKA (reference sequence). The CDR3: CSASVHEQYF. CDR3 nucleotides: TGCAGTGCTAGTGTCCACGAGCAGTACTTC.